A selection of T cell receptor beta chains follows, all from one sample in a study of blood T cell repertoires in COVID-19. Some clones are missing from TCRdb's copy, which holds only in-frame ones; the method was immunoSEQ multiplex PCR. The profile shows under 250,000 clones, 65% to 90% of them singletons. Sequenced input: PBMCs or T cells enriched from blood (not recorded which). The receptor set was obtained from a man aged 40-50 years who had recovered from COVID-19. Each CDR3 is given with its conserved first and last residue.

length	V	CDR3
15	TRBV3-1/TRBV3-2	CASTRGSGPNSPLHF
15	TRBV10-3	CAISGPSGDYNEQFF
14	TRBV28	CASSPGVGGNTIYF
13	TRBV15	CATSRDKTAGYTF
16	TRBV4-1	CASSQPGNIRDQPQHF
14	TRBV7-2	CASSLPEAGETQYF
13	TRBV6-4	CASRPGQGDTIYF
14	TRBV6-2/TRBV6-3	CASSFRAGTDTQYF
15	TRBV5-4	CASSADRGSYNEQFF
16	TRBV21-1	CASSKARRDNTGELFF
15	TRBV2	CASRQGSSYNSPLHF
15	TRBV4-1	CASMGRGLDNSPLHF
14	TRBV30	CAWRKPAGLPEQYF
13	TRBV7-2	CASSDRFNYGYTF
16	TRBV7-2	CASSLAWRRNTGELFF